The 8 T cell receptor beta chains given below trace back to one sample, sequenced in a study of T cells in Graves' hyperthyroidism and ophthalmopathy. Researchers took RNA transcripts and amplified the TCR beta CDR3 regions from them. The HTBI primer set served for first-round RT-PCR of the TCR CDR3. TCRdb redid the calling of the multiplex PCR reads with MiXCR, one entry per CDR3 protein. Here the sample spans hundreds of thousands of distinct CDR3 sequences, 13% being singletons. Sequencing was done on a sample of blood. The origin of the receptors is a woman between 18 and 29 years old with Graves' hyperthyroidism.

This clonotype was counted ten times or more. This rearrangement joins TRBV7-9 to TRBJ2-1; TRBD2 might be the D (6 bases). V gave up 3 bases and J gave up 7 bases, with 16 bases separating them. Germline V gene lookup returns CDR1 SEHNR and CDR2 FQNEAQ (reference sequence). The CDR3 length is 15 residues. The chain's CDR3 is CASSLRRAWGNEQFF. The CDR3 region has the DNA TGTGCCAGCAGCTTGAGGAGGGCTTGGGGGAATGAGCAGTTCTTC.

Many counts were recorded for this clonotype. The chain carries TRBV2 and TRBJ2-7; D is undetermined. Germline V gene sequence: CDR1 SNHLY, CDR2 FYNNEI. The CDR3 runs 14 residues. Trimming removed 7 bases from V and 3 bases from J, with 16 bases in between. The CDR3 spells CASTSIGRNYEQYF. CDR3 DNA: TGTGCCAGCACCTCCATAGGGCGGAACTACGAGCAGTACTTC.

This clonotype was recorded at least ten times. V gene TRBV29-1 combines with J gene TRBJ2-7; D perhaps matches TRBD1 (10 bases). The CDR3 is made up of 15 amino acids. The ends were cut back, 7 bases at V and 6 bases at J, with 25 bases in the middle. Germline V CDR1 and CDR2: SQVTM, ANQGSEA. CDR3 protein: CSGGTGDSGSLEQYF. DNA of the CDR3: TGCAGCGGAGGGACAGGGGATAGCGGGAGTCTCGAGCAGTACTTC.

The J gene is TRBJ2-1, the V gene TRBV5-6; 12 positions agree with TRBD2. Trimming at V came to 2 bases and at J to 0 bases, leaving 6 bases not matched to a gene. Germline CDR1 SGHDT, CDR2 YYEEEE. The CDR3 extends over 18 amino acids. CDR3 loop: CASSLYLAGGSSYNEQFF. CDR3 coding DNA: TGTGCCAGCAGCTTATACCTAGCGGGGGGGAGCTCCTACAATGAGCAGTTCTTC.

The sample holds many counts of this clonotype. The chain uses TRBV9 and TRBJ2-5, with D tentatively TRBD2 (6 bases). The CDR3 sequence is 15 residues long. The germline V gene encodes CDR1 SGDLS and CDR2 YYNGEE. V shed 3 bases and J shed 1 base, with 13 bases lying between them. CDR3: CASSAGSGSQETQYF. DNA of the CDR3: TGTGCCAGCAGCGCGGGATCCGGGAGCCAAGAGACCCAGTACTTC.

The table lists this clonotype with many counts. The chain links TRBV29-1 to TRBJ2-7, with D possibly being TRBD1 (6 bases). Germline V gene sequence: CDR1 SQVTM, CDR2 ANQGSEA. The CDR3 extends over 13 amino acids. The germline V and J ends were trimmed by 1 base and 4 bases, with 11 bases remaining between them. The CDR3 DNA is TGCAGCGTTGAAGGCCGGGACACTTACGAGCAGTACTTC. Amino acids: CSVEGRDTYEQYF.

The genes are TRBV20-1 and TRBJ2-1; 9 bases are shared with TRBD2. This CDR3 is 15 amino acids long. Germline CDR1 and CDR2: DFQATT and SNEGSKA (reference sequence). The V and J ends lost 5 bases and 4 bases, in that order; junction bases with no gene match: 9. The CDR3 nucleotides are TGCAGTGCTTACCATAGCGGGGGCGGATACAATGAGCAGTTCTTC. The encoded protein is CSAYHSGGGYNEQFF.

This clonotype was detected ten times or more. The genes are TRBV18 and TRBJ1-1, with D possibly being TRBD1 (6 bases). The CDR3 is 13 amino acids. Germline V gene data show CDR1 as KGHSH and CDR2 as LQKENI. V gave up 3 bases and J gave up 8 bases, with 13 bases separating them. CDR3 sequence reads: CASSPSGGGEAFF. The CDR3 bases are TGTGCCAGCTCACCTTCGGGAGGGGGAGAAGCTTTCTTT.